The clone carrying this TCR beta chain was found many times. The TCRbeta library incorporated unique molecular identifiers. Using its own MiXCR run on the PCR reads, TCRdb lists one record per CDR3 protein. The sample includes roughly 280,000 distinct CDR3 sequences, around a tenth of them seen just once. The data were obtained in a study of T-cell reconstitution after alpha-beta-depleted transplantation in children. The CDR3 spans 14 residues. Trimming took 1 base from V and 3 from J, leaving 10 bases between them. Germline CDR1 SGHDT, CDR2 YYEEEE. The sample here was peripheral blood, taken 180 days after TCRalphabeta/CD19-depleted stem cell transplant. The chain links TRBV5-6 to TRBJ1-2, with D maybe TRBD1 (5 bases). This TCR was sampled from a male patient between 2 and 10 years old who had a stem cell transplant for chronic granulomatous disease, so the T cells may come from the graft donor. The CDR3: CASSLSGGHYGYTF. As DNA, the CDR3 is TGTGCCAGCAGCTTGTCGGGGGGACACTATGGCTACACCTTC.